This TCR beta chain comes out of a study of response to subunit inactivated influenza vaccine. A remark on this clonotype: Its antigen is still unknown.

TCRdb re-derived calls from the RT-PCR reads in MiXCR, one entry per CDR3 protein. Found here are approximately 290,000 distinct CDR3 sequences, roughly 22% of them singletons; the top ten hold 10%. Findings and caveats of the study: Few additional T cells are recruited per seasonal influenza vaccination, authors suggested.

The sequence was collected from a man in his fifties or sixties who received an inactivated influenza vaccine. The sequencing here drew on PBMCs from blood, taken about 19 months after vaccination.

As DNA, the CDR3 is TGTGCCAGCAGCCAACTAGAACCGACAGCGAAAGGGCTCTACGAGCAGTACTTC. The encoded protein is CASSQLEPTAKGLYEQYF. V usage is TRBV13 and J usage is TRBJ2-7, with D perhaps being TRBD1 or TRBD2 (5 bases each). V was shortened by 5 bases and J by 3 bases, with 26 bases between the two germline ends. This CDR3 has 18 amino acids. Germline assignment: CDR1 PRHDT and CDR2 FYEKMQ (reference sequence).